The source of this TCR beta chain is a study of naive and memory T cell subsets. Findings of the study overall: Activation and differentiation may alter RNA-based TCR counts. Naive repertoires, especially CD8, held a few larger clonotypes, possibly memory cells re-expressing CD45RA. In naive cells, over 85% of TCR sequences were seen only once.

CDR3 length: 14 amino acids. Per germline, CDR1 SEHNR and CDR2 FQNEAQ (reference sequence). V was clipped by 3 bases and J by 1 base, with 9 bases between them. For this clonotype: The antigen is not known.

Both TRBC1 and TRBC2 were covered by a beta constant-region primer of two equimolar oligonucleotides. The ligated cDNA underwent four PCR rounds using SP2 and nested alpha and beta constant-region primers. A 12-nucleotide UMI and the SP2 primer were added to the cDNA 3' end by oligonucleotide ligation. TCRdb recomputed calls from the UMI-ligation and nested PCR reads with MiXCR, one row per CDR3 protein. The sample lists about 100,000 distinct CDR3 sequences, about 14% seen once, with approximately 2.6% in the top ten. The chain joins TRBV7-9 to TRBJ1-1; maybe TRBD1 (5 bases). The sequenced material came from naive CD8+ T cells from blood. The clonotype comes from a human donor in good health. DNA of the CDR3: TGTGCCAGCAGCTTGCAGGGAGAGAACACTGAAGCTTTCTTT. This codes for CASSLQGENTEAFF.